Below, 9 T cell receptor beta chains from the same sample are listed, as sequenced in a study of neurological immune-mediated disorders (dated by TCRdb to the late 2010s). Libraries were prepared through 5' RACE. The reads were generated on an Illumina HiSeq 2500. TCRdb reanalyzed the raw reads on its own, using fastp at Q25 for trimming and MiXCR for clone calling, and kept in-frame beta chains. Rows with a matching CDR3 protein are joined into one entry that keeps the most common DNA and genes. This sample gives about 45,000 distinct CDR3 sequences in total; about 22% of them show up just once. Approximately 4.2% of the sample is in the top ten clones. This specimen's time point label, per the study, means: technical triplicate 3. Sequencing was done on a sample of PBMCs. The source of these receptors is a man in his sixties with HTLV-1-associated myelopathy (HAM/TSP).

This clonotype was counted ten times or more. The CDR3 loop is CASSLLGTGVGNEQFF. Here the CDR3 DNA reads TGTGCCAGCAGTCTACTAGGGACCGGGGTAGGAAATGAGCAGTTCTTC. The genes are TRBV12-3 or TRBV12-4 and TRBJ2-1; either TRBD1 or TRBD2 may supply D (5 bases each). The CDR3 is made up of 16 amino acids. V lost 5 bases to trimming and J lost 7 bases, with 21 bases between them.

This clonotype was observed once. This chain joins TRBV5-1 and TRBJ1-4; 8 bases are a match to TRBD1. CDR1 and CDR2 from the germline V gene are SGHRS and YFSETQ. Trimming took 1 base from V and 0 from J; bases not matched to a gene: 5. The CDR3 loop spans 17 amino acids. The CDR3 nucleotides read TGCGCCAGCAGCTTGCTTACAGGGGGGACAACTAATGAAAAACTGTTTTTT. Its translation is CASSLLTGGTTNEKLFF.

This clonotype appeared many times. The chain recombines TRBV7-9 with TRBJ1-6, with 8 bases that match TRBD1. V lost 6 bases and J lost 0; bases outside the gene matches: 7. The CDR3 has 17 residues. CDR1 and CDR2 from the germline V gene are SEHNR and FQNEAQ (reference sequence). CDR3 sequence (DNA): TGTGCCAGCAGTTCTGACAGGGGCTCCTCCTATAATTCACCCCTCCACTTT. Translating it yields CASSSDRGSSYNSPLHF.

This clonotype was detected many times. The chain joins TRBV12-3 or TRBV12-4 to TRBJ1-6; D not resolved. Trimming stripped 3 bases from V and 9 bases from J, with 15 bases between. The CDR3 consists of 15 residues. The CDR3 nucleotides read TGTGCCAGCAGTTTCTCTGGGTCTCGAGGTTCACCCCTCCACTTT. It yields the protein CASSFSGSRGSPLHF.

This clonotype was recorded at least ten times. This chain's CDR3 is CASSQSVMGGQFF. CDR3 DNA: TGCGCCAGCAGCCAATCGGTGATGGGAGGGCAGTTCTTC. This sequence joins TRBV4-1 and TRBJ2-1, with D tentatively TRBD2 (6 bases). Looked up from germline, CDR1 is MGHRA and CDR2 is YSYEKL. The CDR3 runs to 13 residues. V was trimmed by 2 bases and J by 12 bases, leaving 14 bases between them.

This clonotype occurred many times. The chain employs TRBV6-1 and TRBJ1-5; D might be TRBD1 (5 bases). V was cut by 10 bases and J by 3 bases, with 13 bases left in between. The CDR3 totals 13 residues. Germline values: CDR1 MNHNS, CDR2 SASEGT. CDR3 sequence reads: CATTEGINQPQHF. The CDR3, as DNA: TGTGCCACTACGGAGGGGATCAATCAGCCCCAGCATTTT.

This clonotype was picked up many times. The chain employs TRBV20-1 and TRBJ2-1; no definite D call. This CDR3 region has 11 residues. Germline loops: CDR1 DFQATT, CDR2 SNEGSKA (reference sequence). V dropped 3 bases and J dropped 7 bases, with 7 bases sitting between them. DNA for the CDR3: TGCAGTGCTAGTCCTCTAAATGAGCAGTTCTTC. This sequence encodes CSASPLNEQFF.

As for this clonotype: This may be a read error: a much more frequent sequence differs by one nucleotide. CDR3 sequence reads: CASRVADMADEQFF. The CDR3 nucleotides read TGCGCCAGCAGAGTGGCGGACATGGCGGATGAGCAGTTCTTC. This chain connects TRBV5-1 to TRBJ2-1, with D maybe TRBD1 (5 bases). Trimming pared 5 bases from V and 8 bases from J, leaving 17 bases between. This CDR3 is 14 amino acids long. Per the germline V gene, CDR1 is SGHRS and CDR2 is YFSETQ.

In regard to this clonotype: Possible read error: a much larger clone is one base away. The chain couples TRBV2 to TRBJ2-7; D gene uncertain. The CDR3 is 11 amino acids. Germline CDR1 is SNHLY and CDR2 is FYNNEI. The CDR3, as DNA: TGTGCCAACAGTCCAGACTACGAGCAGTACTTC. As protein: CANSPDYEQYF.